A selection of T cell receptor beta chains follows, all from one sample in a study of blood T cell repertoires in COVID-19. Profiled with immunoSEQ multiplex PCR; TCRdb holds only in-frame clones, not every one. In the table there are under 300,000 clones, approximately 84% of which are singletons. Sequenced material: PBMCs or T cells enriched from blood (not recorded which). These receptors all come from a man aged 40-49 years who had recovered from COVID-19. The CDR3 runs from the conserved cysteine through the conserved F or W. The D gene is left open where the match is weak. Only some rows state a clone size, as once, few, many or a class for expanded clones.

D	V	size	J	CDR3	DNA
TRBD2	TRBV2	.	TRBJ2-7	CASSEELAGGYEQYF	TGTGCCAGCAGTGAAGAACTAGCGGGGGGCTACGAGCAGTACTTC
.	TRBV28	.	TRBJ2-4	CASSPAQVRAKNIQYF	TGTGCCAGCAGCCCCGCCCAGGTCAGAGCCAAAAACATTCAGTACTTC
TRBD1	TRBV5-1	few	TRBJ1-4	CASSSTSGTVAGEKLFF	TGCGCCAGCAGCTCAACTTCCGGGACAGTGGCGGGTGAAAAACTGTTTTTT
.	TRBV5-3	.	TRBJ2-7	CARSFHRDFYEQYF	TGTGCCAGAAGCTTCCACCGGGACTTCTACGAGCAGTACTTC
.	TRBV7-9	.	TRBJ2-5	CASSLGGASQYF	TGTGCCAGCAGCTTAGGAGGAGCTTCCCAGTACTTC
.	TRBV7-6	once	TRBJ2-1	CASSLESRGEQFF	TGTGCCAGCAGCTTAGAGTCTCGGGGTGAGCAGTTCTTC
TRBD1	TRBV5-1	.	TRBJ2-1	CASSLAQGASNNEQFF	TGCGCCAGCAGCTTGGCCCAGGGGGCTTCGAACAATGAGCAGTTCTTC
TRBD1	TRBV2	few	TRBJ1-6	CASSEVSTGGRSPLHF	TGTGCCAGCAGTGAAGTTAGTACAGGGGGTAGATCACCCCTCCACTTT
TRBD1	TRBV5-4	.	TRBJ1-1	CASTTGGKNTEAFF	TGTGCCAGTACGACAGGGGGCAAGAACACTGAAGCTTTCTTT
.	TRBV24-1	.	TRBJ1-1	CATSDARKGYAEAFF	TGTGCCACCAGTGATGCCCGCAAGGGGTACGCTGAAGCTTTCTTT
.	TRBV6-5	.	TRBJ1-2	CASSPEGGYGYTF	TGTGCCAGCAGTCCAGAAGGCGGTTATGGCTACACCTTC
TRBD1	TRBV7-2	.	TRBJ1-2	CASSLGQGQNYGYTF	TGTGCCAGCAGCTTAGGACAGGGGCAGAACTATGGCTACACCTTC
TRBD1	TRBV27	.	TRBJ1-5	CASSPGQAGNQPQHF	TGTGCCAGCAGTCCCGGACAGGCGGGCAATCAGCCCCAGCATTTT
.	TRBV6-6	.	TRBJ1-2	CASSPGKNYGYTF	TGTGCCAGCTCCCCCGGGAAAAACTATGGCTACACCTTC
.	TRBV7-9	once	TRBJ1-6	CASSLELGARSPLHF	TGTGCCAGCAGCTTAGAGCTAGGGGCGAGGTCACCCCTCCACTTT
TRBD2	TRBV19	.	TRBJ2-3	CASRNSGVSTDTQYF	TGTGCCAGTAGAAATAGCGGGGTTAGCACAGATACGCAGTATTTT
.	TRBV10-3	once	TRBJ2-1	CAISERTTGPVYNEQFF	TGTGCCATCAGTGAGAGGACTACTGGCCCCGTCTACAATGAGCAGTTCTTC
.	TRBV7-9	.	TRBJ2-5	CASRPRQGQYQETQYF	TGTGCCAGCAGGCCGAGGCAGGGGCAATACCAAGAGACCCAGTACTTC
.	TRBV11-2	.	TRBJ2-7	CASSYYTGFYEQYF	TGTGCCAGCAGCTACTATACAGGGTTCTACGAGCAGTACTTC
TRBD2	TRBV5-6	.	TRBJ2-1	CASSLAGGPRNEQFF	TGTGCCAGCAGCTTAGCGGGGGGGCCACGAAATGAGCAGTTCTTC
.	TRBV5-1	.	TRBJ1-2	CASSFIGSVQNGYTF	TGCGCCAGCAGCTTTATTGGCAGTGTACAGAATGGCTACACCTTC
.	TRBV15	.	TRBJ1-3	CATSSPQGTRDGNTIYF	TGTGCCACCAGCTCGCCTCAAGGGACTCGAGACGGAAACACCATATATTTT
.	TRBV7-2	.	TRBJ2-1	CASRGNYNEQFF	TGTGCCAGCCGGGGAAACTACAATGAGCAGTTCTTC
TRBD1	TRBV4-1	.	TRBJ1-5	CASSQDRGNTQPQHF	TGCGCCAGCAGCCAAGACAGGGGGAACACTCAGCCCCAGCATTTT
TRBD2	TRBV18	.	TRBJ2-7	CASSPAGGPYEQYF	TGTGCCAGCTCACCTGCGGGAGGGCCGTACGAGCAGTACTTC
TRBD1	TRBV5-6	.	TRBJ2-1	CASSLTGANLYNEQFF	TGTGCCAGCAGCTTGACAGGGGCGAACTTATACAATGAGCAGTTCTTC
.	TRBV5-1	.	TRBJ2-3	CASSLGDNTQYF	TGCGCCAGCAGCTTGGGAGACAATACGCAGTATTTT
.	TRBV7-7	.	TRBJ1-1	CASSLSQNTEAFF	TGTGCCAGCAGCTTATCACAGAACACTGAAGCTTTCTTT
TRBD1	TRBV30	.	TRBJ1-2	CAWSSGGLGYTF	TGTGCCTGGAGTTCAGGGGGATTGGGCTACACCTTC
.	TRBV28	few	TRBJ2-5	CASSLWKIGTLYQETQYF	TGTGCCAGCAGTTTATGGAAGATCGGGACACTGTACCAAGAGACCCAGTACTTC
.	TRBV5-1	.	TRBJ2-5	CASSFAAYQETQYF	TGCGCCAGCAGCTTTGCGGCGTACCAAGAGACCCAGTACTTC
.	TRBV3-1/TRBV3-2	.	TRBJ1-6	CASSPRTENSPLHF	TGTGCCAGCAGCCCGCGGACAGAAAATTCACCCCTCCACTTT
TRBD1	TRBV18	.	TRBJ2-1	CASSPWDRGPGTFNEQFF	TGTGCCAGCTCACCTTGGGACAGGGGGCCAGGTACATTCAATGAGCAGTTCTTC
TRBD2	TRBV7-3	.	TRBJ2-2	CASSEGLAGNTGELFF	TGTGCCAGCAGCGAAGGTCTAGCGGGGAACACCGGGGAGCTGTTTTTT
TRBD1	TRBV24-1	.	TRBJ2-1	CATSGARGRAHEQFF	TGTGCCACCAGTGGGGCCAGGGGGCGCGCCCATGAGCAGTTCTTC
TRBD1	TRBV4-3	.	TRBJ1-4	CASSQAGTGNEKLFF	TGCGCCAGCAGCCAGGCCGGGACAGGGAACGAAAAACTGTTTTTT
.	TRBV7-9	.	TRBJ2-7	CASSLTPGLLGEQYF	TGTGCCAGCAGCTTAACGCCCGGACTTCTCGGCGAGCAGTACTTC
TRBD1	TRBV5-1	.	TRBJ1-2	CASSLVPDRDGGYTF	TGCGCCAGCAGCTTGGTGCCTGACAGGGACGGAGGCTACACCTTC
.	TRBV7-9	.	TRBJ1-1	CASSFVGDTEAFF	TGTGCCAGCAGCTTTGTCGGTGACACTGAAGCTTTCTTT
TRBD1	TRBV5-1	.	TRBJ1-2	CASSPFTGQINYGYTF	TGCGCCAGCAGCCCATTTACGGGACAGATTAACTATGGCTACACCTTC
TRBD1	TRBV24-1	.	TRBJ1-2	CATSGKLGQGVYGYTF	TGTGCCACCAGCGGCAAACTCGGACAGGGGGTGTATGGCTACACCTTC
.	TRBV15	.	TRBJ1-6	CATSRGSGELSPLHF	TGTGCCACCAGCAGAGGGTCCGGGGAATTATCACCCCTCCACTTT
.	TRBV28	.	TRBJ1-6	CASSSSGGPSGSYNSPLHF	TGTGCCAGCAGTTCCTCGGGGGGTCCGTCCGGCTCCTATAATTCACCCCTCCACTTT
.	TRBV28	.	TRBJ2-5	CASSLQGTETQYF	TGTGCCAGCAGTTTACAGGGGACAGAGACCCAGTACTTC
.	TRBV12-3/TRBV12-4	.	TRBJ2-3	CASSLRTTDTQYF	TGTGCCAGCAGCCTCAGGACTACGGATACGCAGTATTTT
TRBD1	TRBV10-3	few	TRBJ2-7	CAIRGIRQGSYEQYF	TGTGCCATCAGGGGAATCAGACAGGGGAGCTACGAGCAGTACTTC
.	TRBV6-2/TRBV6-3	.	TRBJ2-2	CASSYPLGSGELFF	TGTGCCAGCAGTTACCCACTAGGTTCCGGGGAGCTGTTTTTT
.	TRBV7-2	.	TRBJ1-1	CASSLGRGGNTEAFF	TGTGCCAGCAGCTTAGGGCGGGGAGGAAACACTGAAGCTTTCTTT
.	TRBV11-2	.	TRBJ1-1	CASSLEPGDTEAFF	TGTGCCAGCAGCTTAGAACCCGGGGACACTGAAGCTTTCTTT
TRBD1	TRBV24-1	.	TRBJ2-1	CATSTRDRGYNEQFF	TGTGCCACGTCTACCCGGGACAGGGGTTACAATGAGCAGTTCTTC
TRBD1	TRBV19	few	TRBJ2-3	CASRKGAEDTQYF	TGTGCCAGTAGGAAGGGGGCAGAAGATACGCAGTATTTT
.	TRBV13	.	TRBJ1-1	CASSPPRGSGDTEAFF	TGTGCCAGCAGCCCCCCCCGGGGGAGTGGGGACACTGAAGCTTTCTTT
TRBD2	TRBV10-3	.	TRBJ2-1	CAIRTTSGANNEQFF	TGTGCCATCAGGACGACTAGCGGGGCTAACAATGAGCAGTTCTTC